This T cell receptor (beta chain) was retrieved from a study of a mutant IDH1 vaccine in newly diagnosed glioma. Repertoires were generated with immunoSEQ multiplex PCR, while TCRdb's copy carries only in-frame clones and drops some. The repertoire includes roughly 16,000 clones, 80% of them detected once, and about 9% sits in the top ten. Germline V gene data show CDR1 as SGHVS and CDR2 as FNYEAQ. CDR3 length: 14 residues. V was clipped by 1 base and J by 2 bases, with 7 bases between them. The time point was: baseline, week 1 (first vaccination visit). Indicated treatment: pre-vaccination baseline after standard-of-care therapy. Every donor had a new WHO grade 3 or 4 astrocytoma that was IDH1-mutant, with loss of nuclear ATRX.

This chain connects TRBV7-6 to TRBJ2-3; D remains ambiguous. Specimen: PBMCs, collected from a glioma patient treated with radiotherapy, temozolomide or both. This sequence originates from a man in his forties or fifties with glioma. CDR3 sequence (DNA): TGTGCCAGCAGCTTAGATCCAGACACAGATACGCAGTATTTT. Translated: CASSLDPDTDTQYF.